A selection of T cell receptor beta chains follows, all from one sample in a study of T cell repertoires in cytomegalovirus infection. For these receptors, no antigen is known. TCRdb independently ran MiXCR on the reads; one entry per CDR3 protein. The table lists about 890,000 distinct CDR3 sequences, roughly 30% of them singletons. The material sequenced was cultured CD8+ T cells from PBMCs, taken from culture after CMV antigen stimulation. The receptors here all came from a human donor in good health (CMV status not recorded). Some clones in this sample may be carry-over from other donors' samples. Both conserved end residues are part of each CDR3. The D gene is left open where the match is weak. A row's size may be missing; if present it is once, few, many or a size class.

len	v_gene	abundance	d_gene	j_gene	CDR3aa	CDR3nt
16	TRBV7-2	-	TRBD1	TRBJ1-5	CASSASPGGYNQPQHF	TGTGCCAGCAGCGCGTCCCCAGGGGGCTACAATCAGCCCCAGCATTTT
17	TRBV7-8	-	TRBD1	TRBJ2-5	CVIQTGGENVGGWTQYF	TGTGTCATCCAGACAGGGGGCGAAAATGTGGGAGGGTGGACCCAGTACTTC
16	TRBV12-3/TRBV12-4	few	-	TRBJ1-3	CASRVPGAGSGNTIYF	TGTGCCAGCAGGGTACCCGGGGCAGGCTCTGGAAACACCATATATTTT
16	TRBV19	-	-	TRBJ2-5	CASSIGRGGTQETQYF	TGTGCCAGTAGTATTGGGCGTGGGGGTACTCAAGAGACCCAGTACTTC
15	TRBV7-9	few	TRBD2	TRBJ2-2	CASSFRDYPPGELFF	TGTGCCAGCAGCTTCCGGGACTACCCCCCCGGGGAGCTGTTTTTT
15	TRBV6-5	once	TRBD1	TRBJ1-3	CASSTGQGPGNTIYF	TGTGCCAGCAGCACCGGACAGGGGCCTGGAAACACCATATATTTT
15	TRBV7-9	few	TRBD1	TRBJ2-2	CASSSQKGAIGELFF	TGTGCCAGCAGCTCCCAAAAGGGGGCAATCGGGGAGCTGTTTTTT
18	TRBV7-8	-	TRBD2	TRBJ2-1	CASSFSTSGVSSYNEQFF	TGTGCCAGCAGCTTTTCGACTAGCGGGGTGAGCTCCTACAATGAGCAGTTCTTC
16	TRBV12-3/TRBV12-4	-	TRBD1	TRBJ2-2	CASSLTGGYHTGELFF	TGTGCCAGCAGTCTCACAGGGGGATACCACACCGGGGAGCTGTTTTTT
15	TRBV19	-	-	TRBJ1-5	CASSPSAGNNQPQHF	TGTGCCAGTAGTCCTTCGGCAGGGAACAATCAGCCCCAGCATTTT